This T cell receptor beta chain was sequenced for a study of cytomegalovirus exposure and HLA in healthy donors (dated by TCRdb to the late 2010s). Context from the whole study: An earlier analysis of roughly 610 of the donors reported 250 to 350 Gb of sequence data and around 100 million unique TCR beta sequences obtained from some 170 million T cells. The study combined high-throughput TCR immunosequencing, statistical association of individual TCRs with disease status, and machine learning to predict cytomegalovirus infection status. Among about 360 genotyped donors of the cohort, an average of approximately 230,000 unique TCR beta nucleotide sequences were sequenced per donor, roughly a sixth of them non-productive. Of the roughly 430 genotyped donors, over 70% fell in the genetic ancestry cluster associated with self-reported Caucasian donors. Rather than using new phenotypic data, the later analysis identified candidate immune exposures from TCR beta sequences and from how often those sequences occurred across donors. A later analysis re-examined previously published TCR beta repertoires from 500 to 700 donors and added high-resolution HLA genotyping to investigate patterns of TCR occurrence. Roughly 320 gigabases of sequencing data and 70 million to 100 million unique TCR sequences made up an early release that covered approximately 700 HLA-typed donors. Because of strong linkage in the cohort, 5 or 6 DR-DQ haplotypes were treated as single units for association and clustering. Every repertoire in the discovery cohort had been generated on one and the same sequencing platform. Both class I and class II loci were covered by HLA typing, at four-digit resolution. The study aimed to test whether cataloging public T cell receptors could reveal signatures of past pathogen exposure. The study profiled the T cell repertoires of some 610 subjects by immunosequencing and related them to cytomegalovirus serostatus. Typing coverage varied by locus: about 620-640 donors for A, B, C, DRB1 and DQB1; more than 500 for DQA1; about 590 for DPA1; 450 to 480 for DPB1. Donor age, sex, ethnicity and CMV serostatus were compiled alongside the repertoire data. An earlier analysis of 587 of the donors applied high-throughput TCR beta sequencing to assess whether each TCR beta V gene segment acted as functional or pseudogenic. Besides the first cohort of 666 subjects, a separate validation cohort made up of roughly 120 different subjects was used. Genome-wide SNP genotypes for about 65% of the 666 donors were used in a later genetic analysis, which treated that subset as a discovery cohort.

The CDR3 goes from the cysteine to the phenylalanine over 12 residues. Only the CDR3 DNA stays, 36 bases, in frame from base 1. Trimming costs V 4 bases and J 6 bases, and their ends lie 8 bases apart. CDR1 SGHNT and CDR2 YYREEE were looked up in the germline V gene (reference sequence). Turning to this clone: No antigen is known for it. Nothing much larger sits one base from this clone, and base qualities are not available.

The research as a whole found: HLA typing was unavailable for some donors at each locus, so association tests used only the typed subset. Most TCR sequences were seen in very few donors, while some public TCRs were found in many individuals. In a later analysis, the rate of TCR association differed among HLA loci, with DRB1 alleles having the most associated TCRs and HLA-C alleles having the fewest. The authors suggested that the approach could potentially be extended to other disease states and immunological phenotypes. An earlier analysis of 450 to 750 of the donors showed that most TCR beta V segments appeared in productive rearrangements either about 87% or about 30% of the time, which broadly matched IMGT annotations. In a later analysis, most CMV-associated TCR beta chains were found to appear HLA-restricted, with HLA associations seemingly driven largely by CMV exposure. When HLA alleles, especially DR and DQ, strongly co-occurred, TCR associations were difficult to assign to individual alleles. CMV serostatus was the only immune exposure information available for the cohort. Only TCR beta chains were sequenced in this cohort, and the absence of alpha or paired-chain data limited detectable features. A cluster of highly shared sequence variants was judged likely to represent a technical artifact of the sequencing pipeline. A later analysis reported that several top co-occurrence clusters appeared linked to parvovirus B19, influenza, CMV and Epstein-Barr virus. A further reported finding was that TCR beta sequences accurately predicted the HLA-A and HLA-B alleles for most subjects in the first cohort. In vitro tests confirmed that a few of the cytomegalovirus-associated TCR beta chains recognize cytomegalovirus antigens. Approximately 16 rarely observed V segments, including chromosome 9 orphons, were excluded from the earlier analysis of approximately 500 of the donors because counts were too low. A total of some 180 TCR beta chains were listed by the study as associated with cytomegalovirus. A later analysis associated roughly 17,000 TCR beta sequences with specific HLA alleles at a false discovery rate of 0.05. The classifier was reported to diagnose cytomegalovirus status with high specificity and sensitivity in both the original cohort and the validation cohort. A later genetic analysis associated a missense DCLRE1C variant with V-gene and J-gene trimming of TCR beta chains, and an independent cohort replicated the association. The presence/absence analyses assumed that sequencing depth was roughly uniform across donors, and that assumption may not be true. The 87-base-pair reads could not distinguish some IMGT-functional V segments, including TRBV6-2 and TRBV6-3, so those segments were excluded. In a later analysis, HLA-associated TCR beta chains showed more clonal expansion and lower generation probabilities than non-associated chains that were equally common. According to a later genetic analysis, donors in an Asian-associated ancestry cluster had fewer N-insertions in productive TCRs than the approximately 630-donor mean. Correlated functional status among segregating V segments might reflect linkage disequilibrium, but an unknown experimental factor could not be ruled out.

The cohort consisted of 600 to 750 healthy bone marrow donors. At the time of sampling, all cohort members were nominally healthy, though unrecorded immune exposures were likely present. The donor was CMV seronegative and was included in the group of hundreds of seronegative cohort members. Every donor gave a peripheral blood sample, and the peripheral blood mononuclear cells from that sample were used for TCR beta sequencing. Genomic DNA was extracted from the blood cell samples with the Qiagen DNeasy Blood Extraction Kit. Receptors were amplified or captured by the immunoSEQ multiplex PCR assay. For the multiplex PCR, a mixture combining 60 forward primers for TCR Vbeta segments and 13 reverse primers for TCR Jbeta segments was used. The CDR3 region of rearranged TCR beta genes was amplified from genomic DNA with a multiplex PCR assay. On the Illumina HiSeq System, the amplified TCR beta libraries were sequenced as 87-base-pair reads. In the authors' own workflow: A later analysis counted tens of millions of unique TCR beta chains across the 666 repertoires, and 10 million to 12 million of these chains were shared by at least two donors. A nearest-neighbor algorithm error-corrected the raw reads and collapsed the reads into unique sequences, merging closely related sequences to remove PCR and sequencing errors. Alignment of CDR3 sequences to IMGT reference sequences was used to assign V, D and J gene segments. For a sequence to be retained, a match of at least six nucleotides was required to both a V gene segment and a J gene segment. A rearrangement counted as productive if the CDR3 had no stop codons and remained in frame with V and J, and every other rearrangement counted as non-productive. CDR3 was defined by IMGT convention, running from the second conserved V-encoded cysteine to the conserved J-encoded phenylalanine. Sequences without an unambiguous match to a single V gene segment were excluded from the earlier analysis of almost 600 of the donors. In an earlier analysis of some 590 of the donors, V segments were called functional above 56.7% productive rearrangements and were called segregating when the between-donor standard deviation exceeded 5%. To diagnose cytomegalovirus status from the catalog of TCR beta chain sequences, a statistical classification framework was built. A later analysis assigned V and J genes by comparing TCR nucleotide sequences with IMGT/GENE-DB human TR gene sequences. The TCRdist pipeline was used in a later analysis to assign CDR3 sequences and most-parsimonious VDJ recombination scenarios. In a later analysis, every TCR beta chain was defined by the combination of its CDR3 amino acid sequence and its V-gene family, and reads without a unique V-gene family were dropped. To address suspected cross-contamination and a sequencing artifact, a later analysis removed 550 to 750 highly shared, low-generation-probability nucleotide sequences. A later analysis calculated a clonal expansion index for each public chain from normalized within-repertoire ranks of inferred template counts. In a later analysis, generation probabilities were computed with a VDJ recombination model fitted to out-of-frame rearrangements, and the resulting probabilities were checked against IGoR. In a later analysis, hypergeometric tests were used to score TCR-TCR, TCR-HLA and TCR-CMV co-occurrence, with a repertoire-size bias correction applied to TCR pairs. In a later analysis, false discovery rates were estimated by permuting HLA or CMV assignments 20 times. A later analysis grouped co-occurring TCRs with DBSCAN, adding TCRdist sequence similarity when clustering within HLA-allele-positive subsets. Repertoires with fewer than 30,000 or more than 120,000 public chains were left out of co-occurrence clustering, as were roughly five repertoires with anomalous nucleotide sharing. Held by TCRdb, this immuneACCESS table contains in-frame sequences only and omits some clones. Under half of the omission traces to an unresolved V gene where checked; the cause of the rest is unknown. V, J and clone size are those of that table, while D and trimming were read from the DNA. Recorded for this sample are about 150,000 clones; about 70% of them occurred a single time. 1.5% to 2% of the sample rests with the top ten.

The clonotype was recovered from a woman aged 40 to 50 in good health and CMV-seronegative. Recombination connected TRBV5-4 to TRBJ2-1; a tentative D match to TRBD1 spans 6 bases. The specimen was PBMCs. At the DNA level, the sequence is TGTGCCAGCAGCCCGGACAGCAATGAGCAGTTCTTC. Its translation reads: CASSPDSNEQFF.